Listed below are T cell receptor beta chains from one sample, sequenced in a study of human T cells and chemical hapten exposure. Via MiXCR, TCRdb re-called the RACE reads, giving one row per CDR3 protein. This sample has 90,000 to 110,000 distinct CDR3 sequences, with roughly a tenth found just once. The source material was whole blood, sampled in connection with sensitization to the hapten diphenylcyclopropenone (DPC). These receptors came from a woman between 40 and 55 years old with alopecia areata. Some clones in this sample may be carry-over from other donors' samples. Both conserved end residues are part of each CDR3.

j_call v_call cdr3_aa
TRBJ1-2 TRBV5-1 CASREMGPRYGYTF
TRBJ1-2 TRBV7-2 CASSLGQANYGYTF
TRBJ2-7 TRBV14 CASSQRLSAQGYTYEQYF
TRBJ2-6 TRBV7-6 CASSLILPQPGQGVSGANVLTF
TRBJ1-5 TRBV6-2/TRBV6-3 CASTQGARDQPQHF
TRBJ2-7 TRBV20-1 CSAGQDRELYEQYF
TRBJ2-7 TRBV20-1 CSARDPVTIYGQYF
TRBJ2-1 TRBV19 CASSRTGRSYNEQFF
TRBJ2-3 TRBV20-1 CSAGPGHGTDTQYF
TRBJ2-1 TRBV29-1 CSVIPSSYNEQFF
TRBJ1-1 TRBV10-3 CAISEPTTGERTEAFF
TRBJ2-2 TRBV7-6 CASSSYKGRASRELFF
TRBJ2-2 TRBV30 CAWSSDRGNSGELFF
TRBJ2-7 TRBV10-1 CASSDGTTYEQYF
TRBJ1-1 TRBV5-1 CASSLEGAGRGTEAFF
TRBJ2-1 TRBV9 CASSVAPGSYNEQFF
TRBJ1-3 TRBV29-1 CSVLSGNTIYF